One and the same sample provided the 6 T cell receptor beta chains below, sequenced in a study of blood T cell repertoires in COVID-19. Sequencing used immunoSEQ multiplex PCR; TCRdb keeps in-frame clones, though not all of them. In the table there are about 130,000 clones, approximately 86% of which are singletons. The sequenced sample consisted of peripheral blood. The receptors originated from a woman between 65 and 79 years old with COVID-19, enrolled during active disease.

This CDR3 is CASSIGTEADTQYF. The CDR3, as DNA: TGTGCCAGTAGTATCGGGACAGAAGCAGATACGCAGTATTTT. The chain combines TRBV19 with TRBJ2-3, with 7 positions matching TRBD1. The CDR3 contains 14 residues. The ends lost 3 bases at V and 4 bases at J; junction bases unmatched: 4. The germline V gene has CDR1 LNHDA and CDR2 SQIVND (reference sequence). The complete variable domain, with remaining parts taken from reference TRBV19 and TRBJ2-3, reads DGGITQSPKYLFRKEGQNVTLSCEQNLNHDAMYWYRQDPGQGLRLIYYSQIVNDFQKGDIAEGYSVSREKKESFPLTVTSAQKNPTAFYLCASSIGTEADTQYFGPGTRLTVL.

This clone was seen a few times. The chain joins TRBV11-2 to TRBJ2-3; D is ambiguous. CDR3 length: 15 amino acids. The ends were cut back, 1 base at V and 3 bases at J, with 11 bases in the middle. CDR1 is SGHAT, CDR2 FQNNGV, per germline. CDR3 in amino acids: CASSLGPRLTDTQYF. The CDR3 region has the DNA TGTGCCAGCAGCTTAGGCCCCAGGTTAACAGATACGCAGTATTTT.

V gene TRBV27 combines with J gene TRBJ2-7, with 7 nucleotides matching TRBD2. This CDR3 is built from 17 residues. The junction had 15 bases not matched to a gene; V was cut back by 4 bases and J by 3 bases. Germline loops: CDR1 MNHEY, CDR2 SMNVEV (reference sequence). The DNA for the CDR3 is TGTGCCAGCAGTTACCTCCGCCGTACTAGCGCAGACTACGAGCAGTACTTC. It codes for CASSYLRRTSADYEQYF.

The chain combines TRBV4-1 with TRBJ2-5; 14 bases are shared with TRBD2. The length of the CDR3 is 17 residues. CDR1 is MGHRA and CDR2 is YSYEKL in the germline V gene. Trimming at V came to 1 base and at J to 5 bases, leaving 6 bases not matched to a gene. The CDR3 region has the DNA TGCGCCAGCAGCCAAGGGACTAGCGGGGGGTGGGGTGAGACCCAGTACTTC. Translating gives CASSQGTSGGWGETQYF.

This CDR3 reads CATSIGQGAYNEQFF. The CDR3 nucleotides read TGTGCCACCAGCATAGGACAGGGGGCTTACAATGAGCAGTTCTTC. V and J are TRBV15 and TRBJ2-1, with 11 positions matching TRBD1. V dropped 4 bases and J dropped 4; count of bases not matched to a gene: 3. Germline V CDR1 and CDR2: LNHNV, YYDKDF (reference sequence). The CDR3 spans 15 residues.

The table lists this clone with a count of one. The DNA of the CDR3 is TGTGCCACCAGTGATGGGGGGGTGGGGAACTATGGCTACACCTTC. Amino acid sequence: CATSDGGVGNYGYTF. The rearrangement links TRBV24-1 to TRBJ1-2, with D possibly being TRBD1 (5 bases). From germline, CDR1 is KGHDR and CDR2 SFDVKD. Trimming left V 3 bases short and J 2 bases short, with 12 bases between. This CDR3 contains 15 residues.